Listed below are T cell receptor beta chains from one sample, sequenced in a study of T cell changes during pregnancy in multiple sclerosis. The table came from immunoSEQ multiplex PCR; TCRdb's copy has only in-frame clones and leaves some out. The sample lists 40,000 to 45,000 clones, roughly 90% occurring once. The sequencing used CD4+ T cells from peripheral blood mononuclear cells, collected before pregnancy. Receptors originate from a female donor with multiple sclerosis, enrolled in a pregnancy study. Each CDR3 is given with its conserved first and last residue. A D gene is named only where the DNA matches it firmly. Rows may omit the clone size; those that give it use once, few, many or a size class.

TRBV28	TRBJ1-4	.	.	CASSTRRWSLNEKLFF	TGTGCCAGCAGCACTCGGAGGTGGAGTCTAAATGAAAAACTGTTTTTT
TRBV4-1	TRBJ2-1	TRBD2	.	CASSQRAGTSGDEQFF	TGCGCCAGCAGCCAGAGAGCCGGGACTAGCGGGGACGAGCAGTTCTTC
TRBV5-1	TRBJ2-7	TRBD1	once	CASRAGTGATYEQYF	TGCGCCAGCAGGGCCGGGACAGGGGCGACCTACGAGCAGTACTTC
TRBV23-1	TRBJ2-1	TRBD1	.	CASSQDRAVEQFF	TGCGCCAGCAGTCAAGACAGGGCCGTTGAGCAGTTCTTC
TRBV29-1	TRBJ2-7	TRBD1	.	CSAQPGQGVYEQYF	TGCAGCGCTCAGCCGGGACAGGGTGTTTACGAGCAGTACTTC
TRBV5-4	TRBJ2-4	TRBD1	.	CASSPGQIAKNIQYF	TGTGCCAGCAGCCCGGGACAGATAGCCAAAAACATTCAGTACTTC
TRBV28	TRBJ2-7	TRBD2	.	CASRGRASVTSYEQYF	TGTGCCAGCAGGGGGAGGGCGTCTGTTACCTCTTACGAGCAGTACTTC
TRBV10-3	TRBJ1-6	.	.	CAISAGDRTTPSPLHF	TGTGCCATCAGTGCTGGCGACAGGACGACTCCTTCACCCCTCCACTTT
TRBV9	TRBJ2-5	.	.	CASSVDGSSRETQYF	TGTGCCAGCAGCGTAGACGGGAGTTCGAGAGAGACCCAGTACTTC
TRBV21-1	TRBJ2-5	.	.	CASSKPEVGHQLQETQYF	TGTGCCAGCAGCAAACCCGAGGTGGGACATCAGTTACAAGAGACCCAGTACTTC
TRBV15	TRBJ2-5	.	.	CATSLWAGQETQYF	TGTGCCACCAGCCTGTGGGCGGGCCAAGAGACCCAGTACTTC
TRBV5-1	TRBJ1-2	TRBD1	.	CASSLVTTGDGGYTF	TGCGCCAGCAGCTTGGTCACGACAGGGGACGGTGGCTACACCTTC
TRBV2	TRBJ2-7	.	.	CASSVGGGGLYEQYF	TGTGCCAGCAGTGTCGGTGGAGGGGGCCTTTACGAGCAGTACTTC
TRBV19	TRBJ2-6	.	.	CASRADSGANVLTF	TGTGCCAGTAGGGCGGACTCTGGGGCCAACGTCCTGACTTTC
TRBV14	TRBJ1-1	.	.	CASSQAAGSVAEAFF	TGTGCCAGCAGCCAAGCTGCGGGGAGCGTGGCTGAAGCTTTCTTT
TRBV6-5	TRBJ1-2	TRBD1	.	CASSFPTGVTIF	TGTGCCAGCAGTTTCCCTACAGGGGTAACTATCTTC
TRBV6-5	TRBJ2-2	TRBD1	once	CASSYSWDSTGELFF	TGTGCCAGCAGTTACTCTTGGGACAGCACCGGGGAGCTGTTTTTT
TRBV15	TRBJ2-7	.	.	CATSRDRRSYEQYF	TGTGCCACCAGCAGAGATCGGCGGAGCTACGAGCAGTACTTC
TRBV10-3	TRBJ2-7	.	.	CAISESAGSYEQYF	TGTGCCATCAGTGAGTCTGCGGGGTCCTACGAGCAGTACTTC
TRBV15	TRBJ1-5	.	.	CATCNAQGIRNQPQHF	TGTGCCACCTGCAATGCCCAGGGGATACGCAATCAGCCCCAGCATTTT
TRBV7-7	TRBJ2-3	.	.	CASSLGAQGDTQYF	TGTGCCAGCAGCTTAGGGGCACAGGGAGATACGCAGTATTTT
TRBV7-3	TRBJ2-2	TRBD2	.	CASSLRTSGGGVAGELFF	TGTGCCAGCAGCTTAAGGACTAGCGGGGGGGGAGTCGCCGGGGAGCTGTTTTTT
TRBV27	TRBJ1-5	.	.	CASSLTRGPSNQPQHF	TGTGCCAGCAGTTTAACCAGGGGACCTAGCAATCAGCCCCAGCATTTT
TRBV7-3	TRBJ2-3	.	.	CASSLGARTDTQYF	TGTGCCAGCAGCTTAGGGGCTCGCACAGATACGCAGTATTTT
TRBV5-4	TRBJ2-4	TRBD1	.	CASSGDRAKNIQYF	TGTGCCAGCAGCGGGGACAGAGCCAAAAACATTCAGTACTTC
TRBV18	TRBJ2-3	.	.	CASSPVRDTQYF	TGTGCCAGCTCCCCCGTACGGGATACGCAGTATTTT
TRBV2	TRBJ2-5	.	.	CASSDGTPGLRETQYF	TGTGCCAGCAGTGACGGGACTCCTGGATTGCGGGAGACCCAGTACTTC
TRBV6-1	TRBJ1-1	.	.	CASSERGGGKAFF	TGTGCCAGCAGTGAAAGGGGGGGAGGGAAAGCTTTCTTT
TRBV11-2	TRBJ2-2	.	.	CASSLQGPGELFF	TGTGCCAGCAGCTTGCAGGGTCCCGGGGAGCTGTTTTTT
TRBV15	TRBJ2-2	.	.	CATSREPQGDYRTNTGELFF	TGTGCCACCAGCAGAGAACCCCAAGGAGACTATAGAACGAACACCGGGGAGCTGTTTTTT
TRBV6-5	TRBJ1-5	.	.	CASRPRQASNQPQHF	TGTGCCAGCAGACCTCGACAGGCTAGCAATCAGCCCCAGCATTTT
TRBV28	TRBJ2-7	.	once	CASSPMTGFSYEQYF	TGTGCCAGCAGTCCTATGACGGGTTTCTCCTACGAGCAGTACTTC
TRBV5-1	TRBJ2-3	TRBD2	.	CASSLPIAGGSTDTQYF	TGCGCCAGCAGCTTACCTATAGCGGGAGGGAGCACAGATACGCAGTATTTT
TRBV2	TRBJ2-5	.	.	CASTRTSTGRTAGAQYF	TGTGCCAGCACCAGAACTTCGACAGGGAGGACAGCGGGGGCCCAGTACTTC
TRBV5-1	TRBJ2-2	.	.	CASSSSTGNTGELFF	TGCGCCAGCAGCTCGAGTACGGGGAACACCGGGGAGCTGTTTTTT
TRBV6-1	TRBJ2-5	.	.	CASSGAPMGGETQYF	TGTGCCAGCAGCGGGGCTCCGATGGGAGGAGAGACCCAGTACTTC
TRBV5-1	TRBJ2-6	TRBD2	.	CASSFPPGLAGAGANVLTF	TGCGCCAGCAGCTTTCCCCCCGGACTAGCGGGAGCTGGGGCCAACGTCCTGACTTTC